The 20 T cell receptor beta chains below all came from one sample that was sequenced in a study of blood T cell repertoires in COVID-19. Assay: immunoSEQ multiplex PCR; the TCRdb copy retains only in-frame clones and omits some. The sample holds a few hundred thousand clones, just under 90% seen once. The sample consisted of peripheral blood. The receptors derive from a woman aged 50 to 60 with COVID-19, enrolled during active disease.

The chain recombines TRBV29-1 with TRBJ1-1, with D maybe TRBD1 (5 bases). The CDR3 has 11 residues. Germline CDR1 and CDR2: SQVTM and ANQGSEA. V was trimmed by 3 bases and J by 8 bases, leaving 10 bases between them. CDR3 sequence reads: CSVEVYREAFF. The DNA for the CDR3 is TGCAGCGTTGAGGTATACAGGGAAGCTTTCTTT.

The rearrangement uses TRBV19 and TRBJ1-1; 7 nucleotides agree with TRBD1. Germline lookup yields CDR1 LNHDA and CDR2 SQIVND (reference sequence). The CDR3 covers 15 residues. V shed 3 bases, J shed 0 bases, and the junction held 4 bases outside the gene matches. CDR3 coding DNA: TGTGCCAGTAGTATTTTTCAGGGGGTGAACACTGAAGCTTTCTTT. Encoded protein: CASSIFQGVNTEAFF.

This chain links TRBV13 with TRBJ2-5, with 9 bases aligning to TRBD1. Germline-derived CDR1 and CDR2 are PRHDT and FYEKMQ (reference sequence). This CDR3 comprises 13 residues. The ends lost 5 bases at V and 6 bases at J; junction bases unmatched: 4. The CDR3 DNA reads as TGTGCCAGCAGCCGGACAGGGGCCAAGACCCAGTACTTC. Residues: CASSRTGAKTQYF.

The genes are TRBV14 and TRBJ1-2; 7 bases match TRBD1. This CDR3 is built from 16 residues. The J segment lost 0 bases and the V segment lost 0 bases, leaving 4 bases of the junction unmatched. Germline CDR1 reads SGHDN; CDR2 reads FVKESK. The DNA for the CDR3 is TGTGCCAGCAGCCAAGAGGTCAGGGGGACTAACTATGGCTACACCTTC. Protein sequence: CASSQEVRGTNYGYTF.

The chain employs TRBV18 and TRBJ2-5; 8 bases map to TRBD1. Trimming cost V 3 bases and J 5 bases; bases outside gene matches: 2. The CDR3 has 13 residues. CDR1 and CDR2 from the germline V gene are KGHSH and LQKENI. CDR3 DNA sequence: TGTGCCAGCTCACCCCAGGGGGCCGAGACCCAGTACTTC. Its protein product is CASSPQGAETQYF. Based on the CDR3 plus reference TRBV18 and TRBJ2-5, the full variable domain is NAGVMQNPRHLVRRRGQEARLRCSPMKGHSHVYWYRQLPEEGLKFMVYLQKENIIDESGMPKERFSAEFPKEGPSILRIQQVVRGDSAAYFCASSPQGAETQYFGPGTRLLVL.

V and J are TRBV4-2 and TRBJ2-1; 7 bases map to TRBD1. Germline CDR1 and CDR2: LGHNA and YNFKEQ. The CDR3 runs to 16 residues. J gave up 2 bases and V 3 bases, and 7 bases lay outside the gene matches. CDR3 amino acids: CASSQGRQGTYNEQFF. DNA for the CDR3: TGTGCCAGCAGCCAGGGGCGACAGGGTACCTACAATGAGCAGTTCTTC.

The genes are TRBV11-1 and TRBJ2-1; D not resolved. The CDR3 has 16 residues. From germline, CDR1 is SGHAT and CDR2 FQDESV (reference sequence). The ends were cut back, 1 base at V and 3 bases at J, with 13 bases in the middle. The CDR3 spells CASSLGRTTYYNEQFF. CDR3 sequence (DNA): TGTGCCAGCAGCTTAGGGCGAACTACCTACTACAATGAGCAGTTCTTC. The full variable domain, its missing parts supplied by reference TRBV11-1 and TRBJ2-1, is EAEVAQSPRYKITEKSQAVAFWCDPISGHATLYWYRQILGQGPELLVQFQDESVVDDSQLPKDRFSAERLKGVDSTLKIQPAELGDSAMYLCASSLGRTTYYNEQFFGPGTRLTVL.

The rearrangement links TRBV10-1 to TRBJ2-1, with 10 bases matching TRBD2. The CDR3 has 16 amino acids. The trim removed 3 bases at V and 2 bases at J, leaving 4 bases unmatched. Germline V gene lookup returns CDR1 WNHNN and CDR2 SYGVQD (reference sequence). DNA for the CDR3: TGCGCCAGCAGTGACCCAACTAGCGGGGCCTACAATGAGCAGTTCTTC. As protein: CASSDPTSGAYNEQFF.

This chain uses TRBV3-1 (or the pseudogene TRBV3-2) with TRBJ1-4; the D gene is possibly TRBD1 (5 bases). This CDR3 contains 15 residues. Germline-derived CDR1 and CDR2 are LGHDT and YNNKEL (reference sequence). Trimming cost V 8 bases and J 3 bases, with 16 bases left between them. The CDR3 nucleotides are TGTGCCAGCGGCGTCTTTGGGGGGGCTAATGAAAAACTGTTTTTT. It yields the protein CASGVFGGANEKLFF.

The chain has TRBV25-1 and TRBJ2-7; D is perhaps TRBD2 (7 bases). The germline gives CDR1 MGHDK, CDR2 SYGVNS. The CDR3 contains 14 residues. Trimming took off 1 base at V and 6 bases at J, with 13 bases between the two ends. CDR3 bases: TGTGCCAGCAGTGAATTGGGGGGGCGGGCCGAGCAGTACTTC. It is translated as CASSELGGRAEQYF.

This clone was picked up one time. V is TRBV18 and J is TRBJ2-2; TRBD2 matches 11 bases. The ends lost 4 bases at V and 5 bases at J; junction bases unmatched: 12. This CDR3 is built from 18 residues. Germline V gives CDR1 KGHSH, CDR2 LQKENI. The CDR3 bases are TGTGCCAGCTCACTTCTGGGGCTAGCGGGAGGATCAACCGGGGAGCTGTTTTTT. Translating it yields CASSLLGLAGGSTGELFF.

CDR3 sequence: CASSLWGVDATF. The DNA of the CDR3 is TGTGCCAGCAGCTTGTGGGGGGTTGATGCCACCTTC. This chain uses TRBV5-6 with TRBJ1-2; D perhaps matches TRBD1 (5 bases). Germline CDR1 reads SGHDT; CDR2 reads YYEEEE. The CDR3 has 12 residues. V lost 1 base, J lost 13 bases, and 14 bases lay in between.

This clone was detected only a few times. The V and J genes are TRBV6-2 or TRBV6-3 and TRBJ1-2, with unresolved D. Germline V gene lookup returns CDR1 MNHEY and CDR2 SVGEGT. This CDR3 has 11 residues. V lost 4 bases and J 12 bases, leaving 12 bases between the germline ends. The CDR3 loop reads CASSSSSVNTF. The CDR3 bases are TGTGCCAGCAGTTCCTCCTCCGTAAACACCTTC.

The chain recombines TRBV11-2 with TRBJ2-1; a possible D gene is TRBD2 (5 bases). The CDR3 covers 16 residues. Deletions cut 1 base from V and 0 bases from J, with 10 bases between. Germline V gene data show CDR1 as SGHAT and CDR2 as FQNNGV. The CDR3 bases are TGTGCCAGCAGCTTAGCGGGGAAAAGCTCCTACAATGAGCAGTTCTTC. This codes for CASSLAGKSSYNEQFF.

The chain combines TRBV11-1 with TRBJ2-1; 13 bases map to TRBD2. V was clipped by 4 bases and J by 10 bases; unmatched bases: 10. Germline CDR1 reads SGHAT; CDR2 reads FQDESV (reference sequence). There are 16 residues in the CDR3. For the CDR3, the DNA is TGTGCCAGCAGCTCACTAGCGGGAGGGCCCTCAGGAGAGCAGTTCTTC. The encoded protein is CASSSLAGGPSGEQFF. Combining the CDR3 with reference TRBV11-1 and TRBJ2-1 gives the whole variable domain EAEVAQSPRYKITEKSQAVAFWCDPISGHATLYWYRQILGQGPELLVQFQDESVVDDSQLPKDRFSAERLKGVDSTLKIQPAELGDSAMYLCASSSLAGGPSGEQFFGPGTRLTVL.

CDR3 DNA sequence: TGCGCCAGCAGCTTGGTAACGGGAGGCCCCTACAATGAGCAGTTCTTC. Residues: CASSLVTGGPYNEQFF. The chain is built from TRBV5-1 and TRBJ2-1; TRBD2 matches 7 bases. Germline CDR1 reads SGHRS; CDR2 reads YFSETQ. J lost 2 bases, V lost 0 bases, and 5 bases had no gene match. This CDR3 region has 16 residues. The complete variable domain, with remaining parts taken from reference TRBV5-1 and TRBJ2-1, reads KAGVTQTPRYLIKTRGQQVTLSCSPISGHRSVSWYQQTPGQGLQFLFEYFSETQRNKGNFPGRFSGRQFSNSRSEMNVSTLELGDSALYLCASSLVTGGPYNEQFFGPGTRLTVL.

This sequence joins TRBV5-1 and TRBJ1-4; D unclear. The V end lost 6 bases, the J end lost 3 bases, and 12 bases lay between the germline ends. This CDR3 is 14 amino acids long. The germline CDR1 and CDR2 sequences are SGHRS and YFSETQ. DNA of the CDR3: TGCGCCAGCATGGTAGGGAGCCCTAATGAAAAACTGTTTTTT. Translation: CASMVGSPNEKLFF.

The sample holds a few counts of this clone. The rearrangement joins TRBV6-5 to TRBJ2-7; 7 bases map to TRBD1. The length of the CDR3 is 13 residues. The germline CDR1 and CDR2 sequences are MNHEY and SVGAGI. J gave up 3 bases and V 3 bases, and 2 bases lay outside the gene matches. CDR3: CASSYYRGYEQYF. Here the CDR3 DNA reads TGTGCCAGCAGTTATTACAGGGGCTACGAGCAGTACTTC.

This clone came up a few times. The CDR3 region is CASSALDRGSGYTF. In DNA, the CDR3 is TGCGCCAGCAGCGCCCTGGACAGGGGGTCTGGCTACACCTTC. This rearrangement joins TRBV5-1 to TRBJ1-2; 10 nucleotides line up with TRBD1. The CDR3 loop spans 14 amino acids. Germline V CDR1 and CDR2: SGHRS, YFSETQ. Trimming cost V 4 bases and J 7 bases; bases outside gene matches: 7.

In nucleotides, the CDR3 is TGTGCCAGCAGTGACACCCCAGGGGCAACTAATGAAAAACTGTTTTTT. Translating it yields CASSDTPGATNEKLFF. The chain combines TRBV6-4 with TRBJ1-4, with TRBD1 as a possible D gene (6 bases). Trimming removed 2 bases at V and 0 bases at J, with 10 bases between. This CDR3 is 16 amino acids long. Germline loops: CDR1 MRHNA, CDR2 SNTAGT.